This T cell receptor beta chain is from a study of T cells in Graves' hyperthyroidism and ophthalmopathy. No ophthalmopathy progression within 18 months constituted stable Graves' hyperthyroidism. Patients aged 18 to 65 had newly diagnosed hyperthyroidism of under 2 months' duration. TCR beta CDR3 region amplification was performed from RNA transcripts. The HTBI primer set served for first-round RT-PCR of the TCR CDR3. TCRdb reprocessed the multiplex PCR reads with MiXCR, giving one entry per CDR3 protein. In the table there are 300,000 to 450,000 distinct CDR3 sequences, about 15% of which are singletons. CDR1 is MDHEN and CDR2 is SYDVKM in the germline V gene. The length of the CDR3 is 15 residues. On this clonotype: A read error may be the cause here, since a much bigger clone is one base away.

This sequence originates from an older woman with Graves' hyperthyroidism. This sequence joins TRBV28 and TRBJ1-1; no firm D call. What was sequenced was blood. The CDR3 sequence: CVSSLPSGGNTEAFF. CDR3 in DNA: TGTGTCAGCAGCCTTCCCTCGGGTGGGAACACTGAAGCTTTCTTT. The whole variable domain, filled in from reference TRBV28 and TRBJ1-1, reads DVKVTQSSRYLVKRTGEKVFLECVQDMDHENMFWYRQDPGLGLRLIYFSYDVKMKEKGDIPEGYSVSREKKERFSLILESASTNQTSMYLCVSSLPSGGNTEAFFGQGTRLTVV.